This TCR beta chain was retrieved from a study of shared clonotypes between healthy human individuals. At the level of the study: Every donor yielded three CD4 naive, three CD4 memory, two CD8 naive and one CD8 memory plate.

V was clipped by 3 bases and J by 1 base; unmatched bases: 4. Germline CDR1 reads SGHAT; CDR2 reads FQNNGV. CDR3 length equals 15 residues. The sample holds a few counts of this clone. Its antigen is unknown. Findings and caveats of the study: Non-shared clonotypes showed lower generation probabilities than clonotypes common to all four donors.

Under the authors' procedure: ImmunoSEQ output lacked quality scores and full-length reads, limiting matched filtering. Clones were sequenced by immunoSEQ multiplex PCR, and TCRdb holds only the in-frame ones, with some missing. The V and J calls and clone size come from that table; D and trimming were worked out from the DNA. The table includes some 1.1 million clones, approximately 80% detected once. The source is a man aged 18 to 35 in good health. Some clones in this sample may be carry-over from other donors' samples. The sequenced sample consisted of memory CD4+ T cells from PBMCs. Subset: CD45RA-negative fraction. The chain uses TRBV11-2 and TRBJ2-3; 7 bases line up with TRBD2. The CDR3 bases are TGTGCCAGCAGCTTGGGCGGGAGTGGCACAGATACGCAGTATTTT. It is translated as CASSLGGSGTDTQYF.